The 4 T cell receptor beta chains listed next were all sequenced from one sample in a study of regulatory T cells in long-lasting Graves disease. Arm-PCR with iRepertoire HTBI primers amplified the CDR3 regions for these TCR beta libraries. TCRdb ran MiXCR on the multiplex PCR reads and lists one entry per CDR3 protein. This repertoire shows 200,000 to 250,000 distinct CDR3 sequences, just over 20% found once; its top ten account for roughly 13%. Time point: newly diagnosed GD, antithyroid drugs for less than 3 months. Scientists built the TCR library using RNA that was extracted from PBMCs. The sample was peripheral blood mononuclear cells (PBMCs), taken at new diagnosis, from a patient treated with antithyroid drugs. The receptor set was obtained from a female donor with Graves disease.

This clonotype was observed a few times. This rearrangement joins TRBV20-1 to TRBJ2-2; no firm D call. The germline V and J ends were trimmed by 8 bases and 0 bases, with 25 bases remaining between them. Germline V lookup: CDR1 DFQATT, CDR2 SNEGSKA (reference sequence). The CDR3 consists of 18 residues. The CDR3 sequence: CSSTDLRRINTNTGELFF. The DNA of the CDR3 is TGCAGTTCTACAGACCTCCGTCGAATTAATACGAACACCGGGGAGCTGTTTTTT.

In its sample, this clonotype was seen many times. The chain uses TRBV20-1 and TRBJ2-3; no definite D call. Germline lookup yields CDR1 DFQATT and CDR2 SNEGSKA (reference sequence). This CDR3 contains 13 residues. V gave up 3 bases and J gave up 1 base, with 8 bases separating them. In DNA, the CDR3 is TGCAGTGCTAGGGAGACTCGCACAGATACGCAGTATTTT. It codes for CSARETRTDTQYF.

V is TRBV7-9 and J is TRBJ2-3; a possible D gene is TRBD2 (6 bases). CDR1 is SEHNR and CDR2 is FQNEAQ in the germline V gene (reference sequence). This CDR3 comprises 15 residues. V lost 4 bases and J 5 bases, leaving 16 bases between the germline ends. In DNA, the CDR3 is TGTGCCAGCAGCTCCCCCCAGGGAGCGGGAGATACGCAGTATTTT. This codes for CASSSPQGAGDTQYF.

Comment on this clonotype: This may stem from a read error, because a much larger clone lies one nucleotide away. The chain links TRBV27 to TRBJ1-5; D possibly corresponds to TRBD1 (6 bases). Germline CDR1 is MNHEY and CDR2 is SMNVEV (reference sequence). This CDR3 spans 15 amino acids. The CDR3 DNA is TGTGCCAGCAGTTTATCCAACCAAGGGGGTCAGCTCCAGCATTTT. Translating gives CASSLSNQGGQLQHF.